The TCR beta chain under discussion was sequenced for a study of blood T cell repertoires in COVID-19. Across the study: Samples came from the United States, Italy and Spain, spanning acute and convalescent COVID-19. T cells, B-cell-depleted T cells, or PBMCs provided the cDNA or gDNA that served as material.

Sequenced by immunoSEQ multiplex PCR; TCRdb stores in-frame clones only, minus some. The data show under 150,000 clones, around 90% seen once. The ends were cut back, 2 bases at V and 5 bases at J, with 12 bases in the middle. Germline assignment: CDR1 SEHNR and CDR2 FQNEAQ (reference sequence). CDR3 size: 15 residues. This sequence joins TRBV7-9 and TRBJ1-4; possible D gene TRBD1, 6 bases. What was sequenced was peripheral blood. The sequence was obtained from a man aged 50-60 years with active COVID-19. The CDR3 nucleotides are TGTGCCAGCAGCTTACCCGCAGGGGAAAATGAAAAACTGTTTTTT. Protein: CASSLPAGENEKLFF. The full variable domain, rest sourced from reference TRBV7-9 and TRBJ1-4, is DTGVSQNPRHKITKRGQNVTFRCDPISEHNRLYWYRQTLGQGPEFLTYFQNEAQLEKSRLLSDRFSAERPKGSFSTLEIQRTEQGDSAMYLCASSLPAGENEKLFFGSGTQLSVL.